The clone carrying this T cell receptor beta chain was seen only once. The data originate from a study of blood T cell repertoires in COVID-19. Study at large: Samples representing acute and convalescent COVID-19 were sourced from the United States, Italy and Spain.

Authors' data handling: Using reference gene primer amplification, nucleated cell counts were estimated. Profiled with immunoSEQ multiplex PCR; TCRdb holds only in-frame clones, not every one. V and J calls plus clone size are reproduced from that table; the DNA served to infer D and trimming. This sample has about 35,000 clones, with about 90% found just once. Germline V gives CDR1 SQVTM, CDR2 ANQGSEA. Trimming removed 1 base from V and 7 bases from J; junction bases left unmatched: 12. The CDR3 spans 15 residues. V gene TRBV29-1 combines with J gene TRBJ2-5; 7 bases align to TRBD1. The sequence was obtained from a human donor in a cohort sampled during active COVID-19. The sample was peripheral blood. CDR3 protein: CSVEGSDLSGGTQYF. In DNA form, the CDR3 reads TGCAGCGTTGAAGGTTCGGACCTTTCAGGGGGGACCCAGTACTTC.